This T cell receptor (beta chain) was obtained from a study of cytomegalovirus exposure and HLA in healthy donors. About the research overall: Sequencing of roughly 180 million T cells in an earlier analysis found 100 million to 140 million unique TCR beta sequences. Study outcomes and limitations: About 87% or about 30% of the time was how often most TCR beta V segments were productive, according to an earlier analysis.

In regard to this clone: What it binds is not known.

Amplification used 60 Vbeta primers and 13 Jbeta primers. Using immunoSEQ multiplex PCR, the repertoire was profiled, and TCRdb retains in-frame clones only, with some absent. This table holds about 250,000 clones, more than 55% found once. Germline CDR1 MNHNS, CDR2 SASEGT. Trimming cost V 6 bases and J 4 bases; bases outside gene matches: 7. The CDR3 sequence is 15 residues long. V is TRBV6-1 and J is TRBJ2-1, with 9 bases matching TRBD1. The sequence derives from a female donor in good health and CMV-seronegative. Material: PBMCs. CDR3 region: CASRGQGNLYNEQFF. The CDR3 region has the DNA TGTGCCAGCAGAGGACAGGGGAATTTGTACAATGAGCAGTTCTTC.